The 32 T cell receptor beta chains reported below all come from one sample, sequenced in a study of human T cells and chemical hapten exposure. Stated time point: patch test 1, 2 weeks after DPC sensitization. Treatment defined: therapeutic diphenylcyclopropenone sensitization with weekly scalp DPC. TCRdb reanalysed the RACE reads using MiXCR and keeps one entry per CDR3 protein. Of approximately 49,000 distinct CDR3 sequences in the sample, 9% to 9.5% were seen once. Here the sequenced sample was whole blood, taken in connection with sensitization to the hapten diphenylcyclopropenone (DPC). Receptors were obtained from a woman in her 50s with alopecia areata. Some clones in this sample may be carry-over from other donors' samples.

This clonotype was seen repeatedly, ten times or more. The rearrangement links TRBV20-1 to TRBJ2-5; 8 bases fit TRBD2. The CDR3 consists of 15 residues. V lost 8 bases to trimming and J lost 1 base; unmatched junction nucleotides: 12. The germline V gene encodes CDR1 DFQATT and CDR2 SNEGSKA (reference sequence). CDR3 DNA: TGCAGTACAACCCCCCTTAGCGGGATCCAAGAGACCCAGTACTTC. Protein sequence: CSTTPLSGIQETQYF.

In this sample, this clonotype turned up many times. The chain is built from TRBV27 and TRBJ2-7; 10 positions agree with TRBD2. The germline gives CDR1 MNHEY, CDR2 SMNVEV (reference sequence). This CDR3 contains 15 residues. V was pared by 6 bases and J by 1 base, with 6 bases of the junction left unmatched. The CDR3 region is CASSRTSGASYEQYF. CDR3 in DNA: TGTGCCAGCAGCCGAACTAGCGGGGCTTCCTACGAGCAGTACTTC.

This clonotype occurred many times. The chain has TRBV2 and TRBJ1-2; 10 positions match TRBD1. The J segment lost 8 bases and the V segment lost 3 bases, leaving 6 bases of the junction unmatched. The length of the CDR3 is 14 residues. Germline V gives CDR1 SNHLY, CDR2 FYNNEI. As DNA, the CDR3 is TGTGCCAGCAGTGAGACAGGGGGCGCATGGGGCTACACCTTC. Translation: CASSETGGAWGYTF.

This clonotype was observed many times. CDR3 region: CSARLDTGELFF. CDR3 in DNA: TGCAGTGCAAGACTAGACACCGGGGAGCTGTTTTTT. The J gene is TRBJ2-2, the V gene TRBV20-1; possible D gene TRBD2, 6 bases. The CDR3 spans 12 residues. Germline CDR1 DFQATT, CDR2 SNEGSKA (reference sequence). Trimming took 6 bases from V and 3 from J, leaving 8 bases between them.

This clonotype was seen a few times. The rearrangement joins TRBV6-2 or TRBV6-3 to TRBJ1-5; no clear D gene. The CDR3 extends over 14 amino acids. Germline CDR1 and CDR2: MNHEY and SVGEGT. Trimming removed 6 bases at V and 11 bases at J, with 20 bases between. In nucleotides, the CDR3 is TGTGCCAGCAGGGACGGGCAGGCGTTTCGGGCCCAGCATTTT. It specifies CASRDGQAFRAQHF.

This clonotype was picked up many times. Written as DNA, the CDR3 is TGTGCCAGCACTAGCGTCTCCTACGAGCAGTACTTC. Translated, it gives CASTSVSYEQYF. The chain is built from TRBV28 and TRBJ2-7; a possible D gene is TRBD2 (6 bases). CDR1 and CDR2 from the germline V gene are MDHEN and SYDVKM. V gave up 7 bases and J gave up 0 bases, with 7 bases separating them. The CDR3 contains 12 residues.

In its sample, this clonotype was seen a few times. The V and J genes are TRBV29-1 and TRBJ1-1; D is possibly TRBD1 (6 bases). V was clipped by 6 bases and J by 4 bases, with 6 bases between them. Germline CDR1 SQVTM, CDR2 ANQGSEA. The CDR3 has 10 residues. CDR3 sequence (DNA): TGCAGCGTAGGGGGCACTGAAGCTTTCTTT. This gives the protein CSVGGTEAFF.

This clonotype was detected ten times or more. V usage is TRBV7-8 and J usage is TRBJ1-5; TRBD1 aligns across 9 bases. V shed 1 base, J shed 3 bases, and the junction held 4 bases outside the gene matches. The CDR3 covers 16 residues. Per the germline V gene, CDR1 is SGHVS and CDR2 is FQNEAQ. The DNA of the CDR3 is TGTGCCAGCAGCTTAGTCTGGGACAGGGACAATCAGCCCCAGCATTTT. Protein sequence: CASSLVWDRDNQPQHF.

In its sample, this clonotype was seen many times. V and J are TRBV29-1 and TRBJ2-1, with a tentative D call TRBD1 (7 bases). This CDR3 spans 16 amino acids. Trimming stripped 5 bases from V and 2 bases from J, with 19 bases between. Germline loops: CDR1 SQVTM, CDR2 ANQGSEA. In nucleotides, the CDR3 is TGCAGCGTTCTCAGGGGGGTGGCTTCAACCTACAATGAGCAGTTCTTC. Translated, it gives CSVLRGVASTYNEQFF.

This clonotype was found many times. The V gene is TRBV20-1, the J gene TRBJ2-1; D is perhaps TRBD2 (5 bases). The CDR3 is made up of 16 amino acids. Between the trimmed V and J ends, which lost 0 bases and 6 bases, there was a span of 18 bases. The germline V gene encodes CDR1 DFQATT and CDR2 SNEGSKA (reference sequence). Here the CDR3 DNA reads TGCAGTGCTAGAGATCCAAGCGGACCCCACACCAATGAGCAGTTCTTC. Translation gives CSARDPSGPHTNEQFF.

This clonotype was recorded at least ten times. This chain uses TRBV6-1 with TRBJ2-2; maybe TRBD1 (6 bases). Germline-derived CDR1 and CDR2 are MNHNS and SASEGT. CDR3 size: 16 residues. V lost 7 bases and J lost 5, with 20 bases in between. This chain's CDR3 is CASTSEQGISTGELFF. CDR3 DNA: TGTGCCAGCACCTCTGAGCAGGGGATTAGTACCGGGGAGCTGTTTTTT.

This clonotype occurred many times. The chain has TRBV7-2 and TRBJ2-1, with 10 bases that match TRBD2. This CDR3 is 16 amino acids long. Trimming took 9 bases from V and 0 from J; bases not matched to a gene: 8. Germline CDR1 is SGHTA and CDR2 is FQGNSA. CDR3 nucleotides: TGTGCCAGTCGTCCTAGCGGGAGTAGCTCCTACAATGAGCAGTTCTTC. Amino acid sequence: CASRPSGSSSYNEQFF.

The table lists this clonotype with many counts. The chain has TRBV30 and TRBJ2-1; D assignment may be TRBD1 or TRBD2 (5 bases each). The V and J ends lost 4 bases and 6 bases respectively, with 16 bases between them. Germline V gene sequence: CDR1 GTSNPN, CDR2 SVGIG (reference sequence). The CDR3 consists of 14 residues. CDR3 sequence reads: CAWTGTIKSNEQFF. As DNA, the CDR3 is TGTGCCTGGACCGGGACCATAAAGAGCAATGAGCAGTTCTTC.

This clonotype was counted many times. The chain recombines TRBV29-1 with TRBJ2-7; 10 bases are a match to TRBD1. CDR1 and CDR2 (germline): SQVTM, ANQGSEA. CDR3 length: 14 amino acids. Unmatched junction bases numbered 4, after V lost 4 bases and J lost 1 base. The CDR3 bases are TGCAGCGTTGGTTCGGGACAGGGGTCCTACGAGCAGTACTTC. This gives the protein CSVGSGQGSYEQYF.

This clonotype appeared many times. This chain joins TRBV29-1 and TRBJ1-2; a possible D gene is TRBD1 (6 bases). Trimming left V 1 base short and J 8 bases short, with 8 bases between. Germline V gene data show CDR1 as SQVTM and CDR2 as ANQGSEA. The length of the CDR3 is 11 residues. CDR3 loop: CSVEVGGGYTF. CDR3 bases: TGCAGCGTTGAAGTTGGGGGCGGCTACACCTTC.

This clonotype was seen more than once but under ten times. The chain has TRBV3-1 and TRBJ2-3; D is uncertain. Germline-derived CDR1 and CDR2 are LGHDT and YNNKEL (reference sequence). The CDR3 has 15 amino acids. The V gene lost 0 bases and the J gene lost 1 base, with 8 bases spanning the gap. The DNA of the CDR3 is TGTGCCAGCAGCCAAGATCTAGGTGGCACAGATACGCAGTATTTT. As protein: CASSQDLGGTDTQYF.

This rearrangement joins TRBV10-3 to TRBJ2-7; D perhaps matches TRBD2 (6 bases). With 6 bases removed from V and 4 bases from J, the gap between germline ends came to 19 bases. This CDR3 has 15 amino acids. CDR1 and CDR2 from the germline V gene are ENHRY and SYGVKD. The CDR3 nucleotides are TGTGCCATCAGCGGTCAGGATGGAGGAGGGTACGAGCAGTACTTC. It translates to CAISGQDGGGYEQYF.

This clonotype was recorded at least ten times. This sequence joins TRBV27 and TRBJ2-1; 10 bases line up with TRBD2. In germline, CDR1 is MNHEY, CDR2 SMNVEV (reference sequence). This CDR3 has 16 amino acids. The junction had 11 bases not matched to a gene; V was cut back by 4 bases and J by 8 bases. The chain's CDR3 is CASSSRGSGRVYEQFF. CDR3 in DNA: TGTGCCAGCAGTTCCCGAGGGAGCGGGAGGGTATATGAGCAGTTCTTC.

The genes are TRBV12-3 or TRBV12-4 and TRBJ1-4, with D perhaps matching TRBD1 (5 bases). The CDR3 covers 13 residues. Trimming removed 4 bases from V and 10 bases from J, with 13 bases in between. The CDR3 coding sequence is TGTGCCAGCAGTTCCGCAGGGAGGGGAAAACTGTTTTTT. Its protein product is CASSSAGRGKLFF.

This chain uses TRBV29-1 with TRBJ2-7; D is possibly TRBD1 (6 bases). Trimming took off 6 bases at V and 5 bases at J, with 11 bases between the two ends. Germline V gene lookup returns CDR1 SQVTM and CDR2 ANQGSEA. The CDR3 contains 11 residues. The DNA of the CDR3 is TGCAGCGTCTTAAACAGGGACGAGCAGTACTTC. Translation gives CSVLNRDEQYF.

This clonotype was detected many times. The chain links TRBV4-1 to TRBJ2-7, with D maybe TRBD2 (5 bases). Germline CDR1 MGHRA, CDR2 YSYEKL. The CDR3 totals 15 residues. The V end lost 3 bases, the J end lost 0 bases, and 12 bases lay between the germline ends. CDR3 in DNA: TGCGCCAGCAGCCAGGACCGGGATTTCTCCTACGAGCAGTACTTC. Encoded protein: CASSQDRDFSYEQYF.

This clonotype has just a few counts. The V gene is TRBV20-1, the J gene TRBJ2-7; D is possibly TRBD1 (6 bases). The germline V and J ends were trimmed by 2 bases and 0 bases, with 14 bases remaining between them. The germline V gene has CDR1 DFQATT and CDR2 SNEGSKA (reference sequence). The CDR3 has 15 residues. For the CDR3, the DNA is TGCAGTGCTAGAAACAGGGTATTCAGCTCCTACGAGCAGTACTTC. It translates to CSARNRVFSSYEQYF.

This clonotype was seen a few times. This chain joins TRBV20-1 and TRBJ2-1; 15 bases agree with TRBD2. The CDR3 runs 16 residues. Germline V CDR1 and CDR2: DFQATT, SNEGSKA (reference sequence). V trimming: 5 bases; J trimming: 8 bases; junction bases outside the gene matches: 10. CDR3 amino acids: CSASGLAGGLSDEQFF. CDR3 bases: TGCAGTGCTTCAGGACTAGCGGGAGGGTTGTCTGATGAGCAGTTCTTC.

This clonotype has ten or more counts. The chain employs TRBV24-1 and TRBJ2-1; 10 nucleotides align to TRBD1. Germline V CDR1 and CDR2: KGHDR, SFDVKD. The CDR3 is 17 residues long. The ends lost 7 bases at V and 6 bases at J; junction bases unmatched: 14. The CDR3 loop reads CATSGTGVRGGGNEQFF. CDR3 nucleotide sequence: TGTGCCACCAGCGGGACAGGGGTTCGAGGCGGGGGCAATGAGCAGTTCTTC.

Concerning this clonotype itself: A much larger clone lies a single base off, so this may be a read error. The conserved phenylalanine or tryptophan is not found at the CDR3 terminus, so this likely reflects a read error. The V gene is TRBV12-3 or TRBV12-4, the J gene TRBJ1-1; no clear D gene. Trimming shortened V by 2 bases and J by 4 bases, and 11 bases separated the two germline ends. This CDR3 comprises 14 residues. The CDR3 protein is CASSLKAGVTEAFL. Here the CDR3 DNA reads TGTGCCAGCAGTTTAAAGGCTGGGGTCACTGAAGCTTTCCTT.

This clonotype was observed a handful of times. The chain joins TRBV29-1 to TRBJ2-7, with 8 bases matching TRBD1. Germline CDR1 reads SQVTM; CDR2 reads ANQGSEA. V was pared by 7 bases and J by 10 bases, with 9 bases of the junction left unmatched. The CDR3 runs 11 residues. The CDR3 spells CSAALGQGQYF. The CDR3 region has the DNA TGCAGCGCAGCCCTAGGACAGGGACAGTACTTC.

The table lists this clonotype with many counts. The chain joins TRBV29-1 to TRBJ2-2; a possible D gene is TRBD1 (5 bases). The CDR3 covers 13 residues. V gave up 4 bases and J gave up 0 bases, with 6 bases separating them. Germline-derived CDR1 and CDR2 are SQVTM and ANQGSEA. CDR3 sequence reads: CSVGTTNTGELFF. The CDR3 DNA is TGCAGCGTTGGGACAACGAACACCGGGGAGCTGTTTTTT.

This clonotype was seen at least ten times. The chain has TRBV18 and TRBJ2-7; D possibly corresponds to TRBD1 (6 bases). The CDR3 consists of 14 residues. V gave up 5 bases and J gave up 2 bases, with 13 bases separating them. The V gene's germline CDR1 is KGHSH and CDR2 LQKENI. CDR3 region: CASSSATGPYEQYF. The CDR3 DNA is TGTGCCAGCTCATCTGCGACAGGACCCTACGAGCAGTACTTC.

This clonotype was observed many times. The chain recombines TRBV27 with TRBJ1-1; D may be TRBD1 (6 bases). This CDR3 is 14 amino acids long. Germline CDR1 is MNHEY and CDR2 is SMNVEV (reference sequence). The V end lost 3 bases, the J end lost 0 bases, and 8 bases lay between the germline ends. The CDR3 coding sequence is TGTGCCAGCAGTTTCCAGGGGATGAACACTGAAGCTTTCTTT. Its translation: CASSFQGMNTEAFF.

The sample holds many counts of this clonotype. The gene calls are TRBV4-3 and TRBJ1-1; tentative D call: TRBD1 (5 bases). V lost 5 bases to trimming and J lost 10 bases, with 14 bases between them. Germline V gene sequence: CDR1 LGHNA, CDR2 YSLEER. The CDR3 extends over 12 amino acids. CDR3 sequence (DNA): TGCGCCAGCAGCTCAGGGAAGGGGAGAGCTTTCTTT. Translating gives CASSSGKGRAFF.

This sequence joins TRBV28 and TRBJ2-1, with D possibly matching TRBD2 (5 bases). V lost 5 bases, J lost 11 bases, and 16 bases lay in between. From germline, CDR1 is MDHEN and CDR2 SYDVKM. There are 13 residues in the CDR3. The CDR3 sequence: CASSEKSRGKQFF. In nucleotides, the CDR3 is TGTGCCAGCAGTGAGAAGTCACGGGGAAAGCAGTTCTTC.

This clonotype has only a few counts. The rearrangement uses TRBV15 and TRBJ1-2; no firm D call. The CDR3 is 16 residues long. V lost 6 bases and J 5 bases, leaving 22 bases between the germline ends. The germline gives CDR1 LNHNV, CDR2 YYDKDF (reference sequence). CDR3 DNA sequence: TGTGCCACCAGGGGGTCGGGAACCGGATCGATTTATGGCTACACCTTC. Amino acid sequence: CATRGSGTGSIYGYTF.